The 12 T cell receptor beta chains listed next were all sequenced from one sample in a study of brain T cells in children with intractable seizures. Some clones are missing from TCRdb's copy, which holds only in-frame ones; the method was immunoSEQ multiplex PCR. The sample lists hundreds of thousands of clones, about 93% occurring once. The time point: blood from clinic visit 5 months post-surgery; TSC patient then seizure free. The sequenced sample was peripheral blood, obtained roughly 5 months after surgery. The receptors shown here come from a boy under two years old with tuberous sclerosis and intractable seizures.

The gene calls are TRBV9 and TRBJ2-3; 11 nucleotides line up with TRBD2. CDR3 length: 18 residues. Germline trimming cut 2 bases from V and 3 bases from J; bases unmatched to any gene: 11. Germline V lookup: CDR1 SGDLS, CDR2 YYNGEE. The CDR3 here is CASSVSLSGGAWTDTQYF. For the CDR3, the DNA is TGTGCCAGCAGCGTTTCACTTAGCGGGGGGGCCTGGACAGATACGCAGTATTTT.

This clone was detected once. This chain links TRBV29-1 with TRBJ1-4; 12 bases agree with TRBD1. The CDR3 length is 14 residues. Germline V lookup: CDR1 SQVTM, CDR2 ANQGSEA. V shed 3 bases and J 11 bases; nucleotides not matched to a gene: 7. The CDR3 here is CSVESGTGGGKLFF. CDR3 sequence (DNA): TGCAGCGTTGAGTCCGGGACAGGGGGCGGGAAACTGTTTTTT.

V and J are TRBV5-1 and TRBJ2-7; TRBD1 aligns across 8 bases. The V gene's germline CDR1 is SGHRS and CDR2 YFSETQ. CDR3 size: 15 residues. V dropped 4 bases and J dropped 2; count of bases not matched to a gene: 8. CDR3 DNA: TGCGCCAGCAGCCCCCACAGGGGGTCTCCCTACGAGCAGTACTTC. This codes for CASSPHRGSPYEQYF.

A note on this clone: The same CDR3 arises from other DNA sequences in this sample as well. The rearrangement joins TRBV12-3 or TRBV12-4 to TRBJ2-3; D gene ambiguous. Trimming pared 3 bases from V and 0 bases from J, leaving 4 bases between. This CDR3 has 13 residues. CDR3 DNA sequence: TGTGCCAGCAGTTTCGGCAGCACAGATACGCAGTATTTT. It translates to CASSFGSTDTQYF.

V usage is TRBV19 and J usage is TRBJ1-5, with 10 bases lining up with TRBD1. This CDR3 comprises 14 residues. In germline, CDR1 is LNHDA, CDR2 SQIVND (reference sequence). Germline trimming cut 5 bases from V and 6 bases from J; bases unmatched to any gene: 4. The DNA for the CDR3 is TGTGCCAGTAGTTCAGACAGGGGGCTTCAGCCCCAGCATTTT. Translation: CASSSDRGLQPQHF.

This chain joins TRBV2 and TRBJ2-2; D remains ambiguous. Between the trimmed V and J ends, which lost 7 bases and 1 base, there was a span of 7 bases. The germline V gene has CDR1 SNHLY and CDR2 FYNNEI. The length of the CDR3 is 13 residues. CDR3 DNA sequence: TGTGCCAGCATAAGTCAGAACACCGGGGAGCTGTTTTTT. Its translation: CASISQNTGELFF.

This sequence joins TRBV29-1 and TRBJ1-2; 7 bases are shared with TRBD1. The CDR3 length is 15 residues. The germline gives CDR1 SQVTM, CDR2 ANQGSEA. V trimming: 1 base; J trimming: 4 bases; junction bases outside the gene matches: 9. CDR3 bases: TGCAGCGTTGAAGGGGAGGGGGCGTCGCCCTATGGCTACACCTTC. Its protein is CSVEGEGASPYGYTF.

The chain links TRBV11-1 to TRBJ1-1; weak D call: TRBD1 (5 bases). The length of the CDR3 is 16 residues. In germline, CDR1 is SGHAT, CDR2 FQDESV (reference sequence). V was pared by 2 bases and J by 1 base, with 14 bases between. CDR3 amino acids: CASSLSRGRRNTEAFF. CDR3 in DNA: TGTGCCAGCAGCTTAAGTCGGGGCCGGAGGAACACTGAAGCTTTCTTT.

This chain connects TRBV24-1 to TRBJ2-2; D remains ambiguous. Per the germline V gene, CDR1 is KGHDR and CDR2 is SFDVKD. V shed 2 bases and J shed 4 bases, with 10 bases lying between them. The CDR3 totals 15 residues. The CDR3 region is CATSDSQLPTGELFF. CDR3 coding DNA: TGTGCCACCAGTGATTCACAGCTTCCCACCGGGGAGCTGTTTTTT.

The V and J genes are TRBV7-9 and TRBJ2-5; no clear D. Germline V gives CDR1 SEHNR, CDR2 FQNEAQ (reference sequence). V was trimmed by 4 bases and J by 0 bases, leaving 9 bases between them. This CDR3 spans 14 amino acids. In nucleotides, the CDR3 is TGTGCCAGCAGCTCTGGACCCTACCAAGAGACCCAGTACTTC. Translation gives CASSSGPYQETQYF.

This clone was counted a single time. The chain couples TRBV4-1 to TRBJ2-5; D possibly corresponds to TRBD2 (5 bases). Germline V CDR1 and CDR2: MGHRA, YSYEKL. This CDR3 contains 13 residues. The V and J ends lost 4 bases and 4 bases respectively, with 10 bases between them. CDR3 in amino acids: CASSPRTGETQYF. The CDR3 nucleotides are TGCGCCAGCAGCCCCAGGACTGGAGAGACCCAGTACTTC.

V is TRBV19 and J is TRBJ2-2, with D possibly TRBD1 on 5 matching bases. This CDR3 spans 13 amino acids. CDR1 LNHDA and CDR2 SQIVND come from the germline V gene (reference sequence). Trimming stripped 7 bases from V and 3 bases from J, with 9 bases between. The CDR3 here is CASNRGYTGELFF. The DNA of the CDR3 is TGTGCCAGTAATAGGGGATACACCGGGGAGCTGTTTTTT.